These 16 T cell receptor beta chains were sequenced from one sample in a study of T cell responses to AZD1222 COVID-19 vaccine. Assay: immunoSEQ multiplex PCR; the TCRdb copy retains only in-frame clones and omits some. The data show some 160,000 clones, around nine tenths seen once. Specimen: peripheral blood, collected on day 0 of AZD1222 vaccination. The receptors here all came from an adult in good health.

V and J are TRBV12-3 or TRBV12-4 and TRBJ2-1; the D gene could be TRBD1 or TRBD2 (5 bases each). This CDR3 comprises 13 residues. V shed 3 bases and J shed 4 bases, with 7 bases lying between them. The CDR3 is CASSLGRYNEQFF. The CDR3 nucleotides read TGTGCCAGCAGTTTGGGACGTTACAATGAGCAGTTCTTC.

This clone was recorded once. The J gene is TRBJ1-4, the V gene TRBV5-1; 11 nucleotides line up with TRBD1. The V gene's germline CDR1 is SGHRS and CDR2 YFSETQ. The CDR3 has 15 amino acids. The V and J ends lost 3 bases and 8 bases, in that order; junction bases with no gene match: 6. The CDR3 nucleotides read TGCGCCAGCAGCTGGACAGGGGGCCTCCGGGAAAAACTGTTTTTT. This encodes CASSWTGGLREKLFF.

The chain joins TRBV7-2 to TRBJ2-3; 8 bases line up with TRBD1. The CDR3 contains 15 residues. V trimming: 5 bases; J trimming: 5 bases; junction bases outside the gene matches: 9. Germline V gene lookup returns CDR1 SGHTA and CDR2 FQGNSA. In DNA, the CDR3 is TGTGCCAGCAGCCCTCCGACAGGGGTGGGAGATACGCAGTATTTT. Amino acid sequence: CASSPPTGVGDTQYF.

The chain is built from TRBV7-8 and TRBJ1-5; D unresolved. CDR1 and CDR2 from the germline V gene are SGHVS and FQNEAQ. V gave up 2 bases and J gave up 0 bases, with 2 bases separating them. This CDR3 is 13 amino acids long. The CDR3 protein is CASSLNSNQPQHF. Here the CDR3 DNA reads TGTGCCAGCAGCTTAAATAGCAATCAGCCCCAGCATTTT.

The J gene is TRBJ2-3, the V gene TRBV5-1; tentative D call: TRBD1 (6 bases). V was cut by 4 bases and J by 2 bases, with 14 bases left in between. Germline CDR1 and CDR2: SGHRS and YFSETQ. The CDR3 sequence is 15 residues long. The CDR3 protein is CASSLRGTFTDTQYF. CDR3 sequence (DNA): TGCGCCAGCAGCCTGAGGGGGACCTTCACAGATACGCAGTATTTT.

V gene TRBV6-5 combines with J gene TRBJ2-7; 8 nucleotides agree with TRBD1. V was clipped by 2 bases and J by 7 bases; unmatched bases: 10. This CDR3 has 15 residues. Germline V CDR1 and CDR2: MNHEY, SVGAGI. The CDR3 protein is CASSYPRTGKGEQYF. Here the CDR3 DNA reads TGTGCCAGCAGTTACCCGCGGACAGGGAAGGGAGAGCAGTACTTC.

The rearrangement joins TRBV28 to TRBJ1-1, with 7 positions matching TRBD1. The germline CDR1 and CDR2 sequences are MDHEN and SYDVKM. The CDR3 consists of 15 residues. The V gene end was trimmed by 6 bases and the J gene end by 9 bases; junction bases not matched to a gene: 16. The CDR3 nucleotides are TGTGCCAGCAGCCCCTATTATGACAGGGAGGTTCAAGCTTTCTTT. Translated, it gives CASSPYYDREVQAFF. The complete variable domain, with remaining parts taken from reference TRBV28 and TRBJ1-1, reads DVKVTQSSRYLVKRTGEKVFLECVQDMDHENMFWYRQDPGLGLRLIYFSYDVKMKEKGDIPEGYSVSREKKERFSLILESASTNQTSMYLCASSPYYDREVQAFFGQGTRLTVV.

V is TRBV5-1 and J is TRBJ2-7; D is perhaps TRBD1 or TRBD2 (5 bases each). V shed 4 bases and J shed 6 bases, with 20 bases lying between them. The CDR3 has 15 residues. Per the germline V gene, CDR1 is SGHRS and CDR2 is YFSETQ. CDR3 sequence (DNA): TGCGCCAGCAGCGCGAAGGGACCCCTAAGGAGCGAGCAGTACTTC. Translated, it gives CASSAKGPLRSEQYF.

This rearrangement joins TRBV5-4 to TRBJ1-2; D gene ambiguous. V gave up 1 base and J gave up 1 base, with 11 bases separating them. Looked up from germline, CDR1 is SGHNT and CDR2 is YYREEE (reference sequence). The CDR3 runs 15 residues. This chain's CDR3 is CASSLRMGSNYGYTF. The CDR3 nucleotides are TGTGCCAGCAGCTTGAGGATGGGGAGTAACTATGGCTACACCTTC.

The rearrangement uses TRBV6-2 or TRBV6-3 and TRBJ1-1, with D perhaps TRBD1 (6 bases). Germline values: CDR1 MNHEY, CDR2 SVGEGT. With 2 bases removed from V and 1 base from J, the gap between germline ends came to 14 bases. This CDR3 contains 16 residues. The CDR3 bases are TGTGCCAGCAGTTACACGTCCAGGGGCGCGAACACTGAAGCTTTCTTT. Its protein product is CASSYTSRGANTEAFF.

V gene TRBV7-2 combines with J gene TRBJ2-7, with 9 positions matching TRBD1. The CDR3 runs to 15 residues. Germline CDR1 is SGHTA and CDR2 is FQGNSA. V dropped 1 base and J dropped 2; count of bases not matched to a gene: 3. The CDR3 DNA sequence: TGTGCCAGCAGCTTAGAGGGGACAGGGCCCTACGAGCAGTACTTC. It specifies CASSLEGTGPYEQYF.

The chain couples TRBV29-1 to TRBJ2-1, with 9 bases fitting TRBD1. This CDR3 comprises 12 residues. The V segment lost 6 bases and the J segment 6 bases; nucleotides outside the gene matches: 3. Germline loops: CDR1 SQVTM, CDR2 ANQGSEA. The CDR3 DNA reads TGCAGCGTGACAGGGGGAGGCAATGAGCAGTTCTTC. This sequence encodes CSVTGGGNEQFF.

The genes are TRBV5-5 and TRBJ1-3; D possibly corresponds to TRBD1 (6 bases). The CDR3 runs to 17 residues. Germline V gene data show CDR1 as SGHKS and CDR2 as YYEKEE (reference sequence). The V end lost 4 bases, the J end lost 2 bases, and 19 bases lay between the germline ends. CDR3 protein: CASSQRDGTSAGNTIYF. The CDR3 DNA follows: TGTGCCAGCAGCCAACGTGATGGGACATCGGCTGGAAACACCATATATTTT.

The gene calls are TRBV30 and TRBJ2-3; a possible D gene is TRBD2 (6 bases). The CDR3 contains 12 residues. Trimming removed 0 bases from V and 5 bases from J, with 6 bases in between. Germline V CDR1 and CDR2: GTSNPN, SVGIG (reference sequence). The CDR3 is CAWSVEGDTQYF. CDR3 in DNA: TGTGCCTGGAGTGTGGAGGGAGATACGCAGTATTTT.

About this clone itself: The same CDR3 also results from other DNA sequences found in this sample. V and J are TRBV28 and TRBJ2-7; D not resolved. Germline CDR1 is MDHEN and CDR2 is SYDVKM. The CDR3 runs 11 residues. V was pared by 6 bases and J by 3 bases, with 6 bases between. CDR3 in amino acids: CASSLFYEQYF. For the CDR3, the DNA is TGTGCCAGCAGCCTCTTCTACGAGCAGTACTTC.

The V gene is TRBV11-1, the J gene TRBJ2-7; D ambiguous. Looked up from germline, CDR1 is SGHAT and CDR2 is FQDESV (reference sequence). There are 15 residues in the CDR3. Trimming cost V 2 bases and J 2 bases, with 13 bases left between them. The CDR3 reads CASSLSGQQPYEQYF. For the CDR3, the DNA is TGTGCCAGCAGCTTATCTGGCCAACAGCCCTACGAGCAGTACTTC.